This TCR beta chain was captured in a study of CD8+CD57+ T cells in acquired aplastic anemia. Across the whole study: On average, sorted CD4+ and CD8+ cells gave 3.2 ug of DNA. General study results and limits: Patients and controls were found to share about 31 CD8+ CDR3 sequences.

Sequenced patients had shown CD8+CD57+ cell expansion by flow cytometry. Everyone among the patients had severe acquired aplastic anemia. There was no therapy given to any patient before the blood sampling took place. Profiles of TCR beta VDJ and CDR3 were generated from a genomic DNA template. TCRdb re-called the reads with MiXCR, one entry per CDR3 protein. The table shows 150,000 to 200,000 distinct CDR3 sequences, with about 45% occurring only once. Trimming stripped 0 bases from V and 7 bases from J, with 9 bases between. Germline CDR1 LGHNA, CDR2 YSLEER. This CDR3 spans 14 amino acids. This clonotype was observed once. Its antigen is unknown.

This TCR was recovered from a human donor with aplastic anemia. Material: sorted CD4+, CD8+, or CD8+CD57+ T cells (not recorded which) from PBMCs. This chain connects TRBV4-3 to TRBJ1-4, with D hard to call. For the CDR3, the DNA is TGCGCCAGCAGCCAAGACCCCGGGTCTGAAAAACTGTTTTTT. It yields the protein CASSQDPGSEKLFF.